Listed below are T cell receptor beta chains from one sample, sequenced in a study of T cell responses to AZD1222 COVID-19 vaccine. The protocol was immunoSEQ multiplex PCR, while the TCRdb copy is restricted to in-frame clones and leaves out a portion. This sample has 150,000 or so clones; more than 85% occur once, and the top ten carry approximately 1.5%. Sequencing was performed on peripheral blood, taken on day 0 of AZD1222 vaccination. The receptors were sampled from an adult in good health. The CDR3 runs from the conserved cysteine through the conserved F or W. The D gene is left open where the match is weak. Only part of the rows carry a size: once, few, many, or a class if the clone is expanded.

d_gene	abundance	v_gene	j_gene	CDR3nt	CDR3aa
NA	once	TRBV7-8	TRBJ2-7	TGTGCCAGCAGCTTAGGTGGACGGCCCTACGAGCAGTACTTC	CASSLGGRPYEQYF
TRBD1	NA	TRBV19	TRBJ2-5	TGTGCCAGTAGTACGGGTGACAGGGGGCAAGAGACCCAGTACTTC	CASSTGDRGQETQYF
TRBD2	NA	TRBV5-1	TRBJ2-5	TGCGCCAGCCGGCGGGGGGAAAAAGAGACCCAGTACTTC	CASRRGEKETQYF
NA	NA	TRBV29-1	TRBJ1-2	TGCAGCGCCGGGGGACCGCGCGACTATGGCTACACCTTC	CSAGGPRDYGYTF
NA	NA	TRBV5-6	TRBJ1-5	TGTGCCAGCAGCTTGGGGGGTCATAGCAATCAGCCCCAGCATTTT	CASSLGGHSNQPQHF
NA	NA	TRBV14	TRBJ2-1	TGTGCCAGCAGCCCCCTCTTCGGGGGATCTAGTGAGCAGTTCTTC	CASSPLFGGSSEQFF
TRBD2	NA	TRBV7-8	TRBJ2-5	TGTGCCAGCAGCTCCCTAGCGTCTTCCTGGCTAGCGGGGTCAGGGGAGACCCAGTACTTC	CASSSLASSWLAGSGETQYF
NA	NA	TRBV7-3	TRBJ1-3	TGTGCCAGCAGCTTAACAGGGGCTGGAAACACCATATATTTT	CASSLTGAGNTIYF
NA	NA	TRBV10-3	TRBJ1-2	TGTGCCATCACCTCACAGGGAAGTAGCAACTATGGCTACACCTTC	CAITSQGSSNYGYTF
NA	NA	TRBV9	TRBJ1-3	TGTGCCAGCAGCGTCAAGGCGCAGGACTCTGGAAACACCATATATTTT	CASSVKAQDSGNTIYF
NA	NA	TRBV12-3/TRBV12-4	TRBJ1-1	TGTGCCAGCAGTCCGCCACAAACCTCACAAGCTTTCTTT	CASSPPQTSQAFF
NA	once	TRBV29-1	TRBJ1-2	TGCAGCGCAGGGGTGAACTATGGCTACACCTTC	CSAGVNYGYTF
TRBD1	once	TRBV24-1	TRBJ1-2	TGTGCCACCAGTGATGATCCTGACAGGGACTATGGCTACACCTTC	CATSDDPDRDYGYTF
TRBD2	NA	TRBV4-3	TRBJ2-1	TGCGCCAGCAGCCAAGATGCGGGGGGCCGGAATGAGCAGTTCTTC	CASSQDAGGRNEQFF
TRBD1	NA	TRBV3-1/TRBV3-2	TRBJ2-1	TGTGCCAGCAGCCAAGGGGCAGGGGGCTACAATGAGCAGTTCTTC	CASSQGAGGYNEQFF
TRBD1	NA	TRBV6-2/TRBV6-3	TRBJ2-7	TGTGCCAGCAGTTTCAGGGGGAACCCCGCGGGCGACGAGCAGTACTTC	CASSFRGNPAGDEQYF
NA	once	TRBV27	TRBJ1-5	TGTGCCAGCAGTCCCAAGAGGGCAGGGAGAAGCAATCAGCCCCAGCATTTT	CASSPKRAGRSNQPQHF
NA	NA	TRBV9	TRBJ1-2	TGTGCCAGCAGCGTAGCCGGCTCCCCTCGACGGAACTATGGCTACACCTTC	CASSVAGSPRRNYGYTF
TRBD1	NA	TRBV12-5	TRBJ1-2	TGTGCTAGTGGTTTGAGAACCGTCTCCGGGACAGGGGCACCCCGGGACTATGGCTACACCTTC	CASGLRTVSGTGAPRDYGYTF
NA	once	TRBV28	TRBJ2-3	TGTGCCAGCAGTTCACTTTTGGGGACGCAGTATTTT	CASSSLLGTQYF
TRBD1	NA	TRBV19	TRBJ1-1	TGTGCCAGTAGTATCAACGGACAGGGGGCTTTCTTT	CASSINGQGAFF
NA	NA	TRBV6-5	TRBJ2-1	TGTGCCACTTATCCCCTCGGGACAAACAATGAGCAGTTCTTC	CATYPLGTNNEQFF
TRBD2	NA	TRBV27	TRBJ2-1	TGTGCCAGCGGCTTGGGGGGGGATCGGGATGAGCAGTTCTTC	CASGLGGDRDEQFF
TRBD1	few	TRBV27	TRBJ1-5	TGTGCCAGCAAGGGGGGACAGAACAATCAGCCCCAGCATTTT	CASKGGQNNQPQHF
TRBD2	NA	TRBV6-4	TRBJ2-7	TGTGCCAGCAGTCCCACCGGGACTAGCGGGAGCGGCGAGCAGTACTTC	CASSPTGTSGSGEQYF
NA	once	TRBV2	TRBJ1-4	TGTGCCAGCAACTGGGGGCGGAATGAAAAACTGTTTTTT	CASNWGRNEKLFF
NA	NA	TRBV19	TRBJ2-3	TGTGCCAGTAGTATCCAGGGGTCAGATACGCAGTATTTT	CASSIQGSDTQYF
NA	NA	TRBV11-3	TRBJ2-1	TGTGCCAGCAGCTTACTTGTTTACAATGAGCAGTTCTTC	CASSLLVYNEQFF
NA	NA	TRBV19	TRBJ2-5	TGTGCCAGTAGTACGTGGGACTCCAGGGACGAGACCCAGTACTTC	CASSTWDSRDETQYF
NA	NA	TRBV19	TRBJ1-5	TGTGCCAGTAGTATCCCCGGGGACGTCGGCAATCAGCCCCAGCATTTT	CASSIPGDVGNQPQHF
NA	NA	TRBV11-2	TRBJ2-2	TGTGCCAGCAGCTTATCGGCAGGGGATACCGGGGAGCTGTTTTTT	CASSLSAGDTGELFF
NA	few	TRBV7-3	TRBJ2-7	TGTGCCAGCAGCTTAACGGCAGGGGCGTCCTACGAGCAGTACTTC	CASSLTAGASYEQYF
NA	NA	TRBV7-8	TRBJ2-5	TGTGCCAGCAGCTTAGTGGTAAACCCCCAAGAGACCCAGTACTTC	CASSLVVNPQETQYF
NA	NA	TRBV9	TRBJ1-1	TGTGCCAGCAGCGTCGCAACTGGTACTGAAGCTTTCTTT	CASSVATGTEAFF
NA	NA	TRBV27	TRBJ2-1	TGTGCCAGCAGTTCGACAGCCCGGACAGATGAGCAGTTCTTC	CASSSTARTDEQFF
NA	NA	TRBV5-6	TRBJ1-5	TGTGCCAGCAGCTGGCAGGGAAGCAATCAGCCCCAGCATTTT	CASSWQGSNQPQHF
NA	NA	TRBV19	TRBJ1-1	TGTGCCAGTAGCCCGGAAGGGCCAGCCAAAGCTTTCTTT	CASSPEGPAKAFF
NA	NA	TRBV6-2/TRBV6-3	TRBJ2-7	TGTGCCAGCAGTTACATGGGGAATCTCCACGAGCAGTACTTC	CASSYMGNLHEQYF
NA	NA	TRBV7-8	TRBJ1-6	TGTGCCAGCAGCTTACGCAGGAATTCACCCCTCCACTTT	CASSLRRNSPLHF